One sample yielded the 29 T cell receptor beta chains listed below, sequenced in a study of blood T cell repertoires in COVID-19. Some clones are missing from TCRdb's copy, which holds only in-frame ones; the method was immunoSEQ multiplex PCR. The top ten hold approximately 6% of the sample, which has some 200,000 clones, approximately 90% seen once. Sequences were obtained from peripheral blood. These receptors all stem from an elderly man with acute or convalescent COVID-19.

CDR3 DNA sequence: TGTGCCAGCAGCTTAGGGGGCGGGATTAGAAACAATGAGCAGTTCTTC. This codes for CASSLGGGIRNNEQFF. V gene TRBV7-9 combines with J gene TRBJ2-1; TRBD2 is a possible D gene (6 bases). With 1 base removed from V and 5 bases from J, the gap between germline ends came to 15 bases. Germline values: CDR1 SEHNR, CDR2 FQNEAQ (reference sequence). The CDR3 totals 16 residues.

CDR3 nucleotide sequence: TGTGCCATCAGAGAGACAGGGAACACTGAAGCTTTCTTT. It yields the protein CAIRETGNTEAFF. V usage is TRBV10-3 and J usage is TRBJ1-1; weak D call: TRBD1 (6 bases). Trimming removed 6 bases at V and 1 base at J, with 9 bases between. The V gene's germline CDR1 is ENHRY and CDR2 SYGVKD. This CDR3 contains 13 residues.

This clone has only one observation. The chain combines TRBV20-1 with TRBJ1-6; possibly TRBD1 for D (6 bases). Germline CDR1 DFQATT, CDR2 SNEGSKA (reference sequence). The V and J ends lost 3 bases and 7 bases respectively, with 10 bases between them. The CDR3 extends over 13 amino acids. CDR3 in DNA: TGCAGTGCTAGTCGACAGGAGAATTCACCCCTCCACTTT. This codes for CSASRQENSPLHF.

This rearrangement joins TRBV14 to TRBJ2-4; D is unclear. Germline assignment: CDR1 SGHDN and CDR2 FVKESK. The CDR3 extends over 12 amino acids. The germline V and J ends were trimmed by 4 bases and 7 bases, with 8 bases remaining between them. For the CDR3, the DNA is TGTGCCAGCAGCCCCCGTGGCAACATTCAGTACTTC. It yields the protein CASSPRGNIQYF.

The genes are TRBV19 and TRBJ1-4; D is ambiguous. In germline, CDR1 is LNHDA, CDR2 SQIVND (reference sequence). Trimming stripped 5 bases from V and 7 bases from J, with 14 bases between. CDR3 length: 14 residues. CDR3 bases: TGTGCCAGTAGTCCTATCACCGTCGGTGAAAAACTGTTTTTT. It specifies CASSPITVGEKLFF.

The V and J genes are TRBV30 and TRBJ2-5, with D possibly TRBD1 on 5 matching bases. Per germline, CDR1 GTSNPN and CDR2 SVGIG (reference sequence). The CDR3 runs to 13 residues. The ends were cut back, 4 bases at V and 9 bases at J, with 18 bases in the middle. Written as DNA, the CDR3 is TGTGCCTGGACACCGACAGTCCGAAGGCCCCAGTACTTC. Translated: CAWTPTVRRPQYF.

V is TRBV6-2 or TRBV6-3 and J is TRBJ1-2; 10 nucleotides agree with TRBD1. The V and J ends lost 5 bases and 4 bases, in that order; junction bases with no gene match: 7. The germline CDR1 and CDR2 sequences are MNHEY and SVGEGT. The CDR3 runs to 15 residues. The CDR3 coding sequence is TGTGCCAGCAGTACGAGGGACAGGGGCTCCTATGGCTACACCTTC. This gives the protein CASSTRDRGSYGYTF.

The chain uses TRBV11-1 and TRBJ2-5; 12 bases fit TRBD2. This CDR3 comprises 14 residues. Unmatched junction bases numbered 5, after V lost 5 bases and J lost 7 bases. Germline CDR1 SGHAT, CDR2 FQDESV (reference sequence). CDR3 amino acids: CASSRLAGEWTQYF. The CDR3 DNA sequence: TGTGCCAGCAGCCGACTAGCGGGGGAGTGGACCCAGTACTTC.

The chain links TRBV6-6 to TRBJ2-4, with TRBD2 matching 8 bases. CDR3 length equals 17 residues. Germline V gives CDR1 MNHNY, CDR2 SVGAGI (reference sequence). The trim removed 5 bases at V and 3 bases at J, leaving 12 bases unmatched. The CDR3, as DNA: TGTGCCAGCAGTCAGAGCGGGAGCGGAGTGGACAAAAACATTCAGTACTTC. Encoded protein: CASSQSGSGVDKNIQYF.

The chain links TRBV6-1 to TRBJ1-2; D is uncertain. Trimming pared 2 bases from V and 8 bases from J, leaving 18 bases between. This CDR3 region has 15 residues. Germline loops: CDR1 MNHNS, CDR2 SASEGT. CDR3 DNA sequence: TGTGCCAGCAGTGAATCCTTAAGCGGGAGTTGGGGCTACACCTTC. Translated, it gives CASSESLSGSWGYTF.

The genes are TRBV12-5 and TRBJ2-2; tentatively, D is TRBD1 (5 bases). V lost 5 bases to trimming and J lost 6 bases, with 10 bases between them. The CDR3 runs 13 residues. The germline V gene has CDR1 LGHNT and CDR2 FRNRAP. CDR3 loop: CASGQGWSGELFF. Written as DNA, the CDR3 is TGTGCTAGTGGTCAGGGTTGGTCCGGGGAGCTGTTTTTT.

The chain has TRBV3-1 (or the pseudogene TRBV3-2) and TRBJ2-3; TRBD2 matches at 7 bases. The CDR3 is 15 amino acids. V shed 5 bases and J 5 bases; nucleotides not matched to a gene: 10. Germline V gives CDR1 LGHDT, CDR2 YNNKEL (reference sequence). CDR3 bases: TGTGCCAGCAGCTCCCAGACTAGCCCAGGAGATACGCAGTATTTT. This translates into CASSSQTSPGDTQYF.

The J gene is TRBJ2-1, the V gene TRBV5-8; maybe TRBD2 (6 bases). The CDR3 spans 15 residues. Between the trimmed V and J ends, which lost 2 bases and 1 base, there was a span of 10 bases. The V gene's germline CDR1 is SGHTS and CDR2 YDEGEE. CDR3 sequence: CASSLAGVSYNEQFF. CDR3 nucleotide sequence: TGTGCCAGCAGCTTAGCGGGTGTTTCCTACAATGAGCAGTTCTTC.

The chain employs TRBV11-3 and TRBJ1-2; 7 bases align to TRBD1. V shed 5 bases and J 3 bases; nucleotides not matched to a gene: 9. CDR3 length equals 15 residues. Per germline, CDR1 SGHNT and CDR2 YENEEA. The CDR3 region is CASSPGTELHYGYTF. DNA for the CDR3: TGTGCCAGCAGCCCCGGGACAGAGTTACACTATGGCTACACCTTC.

CDR3 DNA sequence: TGCGCCAGCAGCTTGGTCCAGGGAATGGCCTACGAGCAGTACTTC. Encoded protein: CASSLVQGMAYEQYF. The chain combines TRBV5-1 with TRBJ2-7; maybe TRBD1 (5 bases). The CDR3 consists of 15 residues. Germline V gives CDR1 SGHRS, CDR2 YFSETQ. V lost 0 bases and J 2 bases, leaving 12 bases between the germline ends.

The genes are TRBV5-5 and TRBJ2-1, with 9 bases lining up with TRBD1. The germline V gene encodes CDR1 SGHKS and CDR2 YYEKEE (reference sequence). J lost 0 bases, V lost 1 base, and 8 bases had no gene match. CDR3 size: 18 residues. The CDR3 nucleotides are TGTGCCAGCAGCTTGCTCTTACAGGGGGCGGGCTCCTACAATGAGCAGTTCTTC. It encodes CASSLLLQGAGSYNEQFF. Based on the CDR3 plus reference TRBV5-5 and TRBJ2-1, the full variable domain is DAGVTQSPTHLIKTRGQQVTLRCSPISGHKSVSWYQQVLGQGPQFIFQYYEKEERGRGNFPDRFSARQFPNYSSELNVNALLLGDSALYLCASSLLLQGAGSYNEQFFGPGTRLTVL.

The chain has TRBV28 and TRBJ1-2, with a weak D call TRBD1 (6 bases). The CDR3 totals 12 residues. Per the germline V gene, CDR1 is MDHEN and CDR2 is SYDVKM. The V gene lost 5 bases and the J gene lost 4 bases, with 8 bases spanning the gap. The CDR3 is CASSPQGYGYTF. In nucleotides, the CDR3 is TGTGCCAGCAGTCCACAGGGCTATGGCTACACCTTC.

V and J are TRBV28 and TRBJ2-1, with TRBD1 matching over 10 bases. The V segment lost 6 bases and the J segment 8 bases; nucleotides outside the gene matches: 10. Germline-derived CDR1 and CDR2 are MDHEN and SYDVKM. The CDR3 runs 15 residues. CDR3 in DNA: TGTGCCAGCAGCCACGACAGGGGGCGAGGGTATGAGCAGTTCTTC. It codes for CASSHDRGRGYEQFF.

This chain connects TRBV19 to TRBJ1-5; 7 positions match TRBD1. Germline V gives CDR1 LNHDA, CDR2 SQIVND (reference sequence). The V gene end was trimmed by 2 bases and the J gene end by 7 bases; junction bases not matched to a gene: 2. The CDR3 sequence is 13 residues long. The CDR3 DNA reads TGTGCCAGTAGTATATCGACAGGGCAGCCCCAGCATTTT. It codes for CASSISTGQPQHF.

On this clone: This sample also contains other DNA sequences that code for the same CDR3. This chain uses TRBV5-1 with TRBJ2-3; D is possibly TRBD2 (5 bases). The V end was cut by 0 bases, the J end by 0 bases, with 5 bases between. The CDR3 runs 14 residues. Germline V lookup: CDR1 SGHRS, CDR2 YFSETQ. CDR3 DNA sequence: TGCGCCAGCAGCTTGGGCGGGAGCACAGATACGCAGTATTTT. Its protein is CASSLGGSTDTQYF.

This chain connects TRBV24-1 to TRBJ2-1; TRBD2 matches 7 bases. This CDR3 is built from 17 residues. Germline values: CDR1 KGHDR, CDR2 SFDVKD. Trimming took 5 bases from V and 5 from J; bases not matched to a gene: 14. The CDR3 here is CATSGSGLGTLDNEQFF. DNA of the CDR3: TGTGCCACCAGTGGTAGCGGGTTGGGGACTCTAGACAATGAGCAGTTCTTC.

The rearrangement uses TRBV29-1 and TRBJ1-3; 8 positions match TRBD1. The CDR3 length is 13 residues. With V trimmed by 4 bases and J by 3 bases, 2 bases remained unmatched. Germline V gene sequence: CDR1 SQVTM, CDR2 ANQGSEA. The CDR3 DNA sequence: TGCAGCGTTGCCGGGACAGGTGGAAACACCATATATTTT. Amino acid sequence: CSVAGTGGNTIYF.

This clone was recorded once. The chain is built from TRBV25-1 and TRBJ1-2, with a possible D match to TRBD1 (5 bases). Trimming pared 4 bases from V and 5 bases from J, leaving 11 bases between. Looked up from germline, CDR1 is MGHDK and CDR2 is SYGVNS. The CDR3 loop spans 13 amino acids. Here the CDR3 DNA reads TGTGCCAGCAGTGCTGGACAATGGTATGGCTACACCTTC. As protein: CASSAGQWYGYTF.

This chain's CDR3 is CASSLGGTGGKLFF. Here the CDR3 DNA reads TGTGCCAGCAGCTTAGGAGGGACAGGGGGAAAACTGTTTTTT. The chain recombines TRBV7-2 with TRBJ1-4; 11 bases agree with TRBD1. Germline V gene sequence: CDR1 SGHTA, CDR2 FQGNSA. CDR3 size: 14 residues. The junction had 2 bases not matched to a gene; V was cut back by 1 base and J by 10 bases.

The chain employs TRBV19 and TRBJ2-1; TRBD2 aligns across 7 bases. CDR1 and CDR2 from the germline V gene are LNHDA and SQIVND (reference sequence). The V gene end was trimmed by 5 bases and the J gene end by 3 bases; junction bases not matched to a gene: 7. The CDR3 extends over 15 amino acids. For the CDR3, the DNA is TGTGCCAGTAGTCCCCGCGGGGGTGGCTACAATGAGCAGTTCTTC. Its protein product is CASSPRGGGYNEQFF.

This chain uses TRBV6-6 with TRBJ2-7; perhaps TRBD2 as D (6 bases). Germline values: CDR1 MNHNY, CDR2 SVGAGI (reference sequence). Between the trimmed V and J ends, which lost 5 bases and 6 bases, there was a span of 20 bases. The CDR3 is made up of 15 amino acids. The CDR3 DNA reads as TGTGCCAGCAGTCGATCGCGGGGAAGCAGGAGCGAGCAGTACTTC. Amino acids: CASSRSRGSRSEQYF.

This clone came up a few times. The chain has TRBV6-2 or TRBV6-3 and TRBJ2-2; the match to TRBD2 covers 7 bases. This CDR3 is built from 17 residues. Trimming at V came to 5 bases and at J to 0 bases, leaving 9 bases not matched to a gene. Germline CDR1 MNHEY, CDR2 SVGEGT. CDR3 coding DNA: TGTGCCAGCAGTCCGGGGGGACTTACCGCGAACACCGGGGAGCTGTTTTTT. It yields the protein CASSPGGLTANTGELFF.

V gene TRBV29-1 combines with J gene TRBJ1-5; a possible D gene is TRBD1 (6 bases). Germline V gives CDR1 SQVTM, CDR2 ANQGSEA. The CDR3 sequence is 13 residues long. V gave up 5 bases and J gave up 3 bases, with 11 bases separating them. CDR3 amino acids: CSVKQGDNQPQHF. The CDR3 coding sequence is TGCAGCGTTAAACAGGGAGACAATCAGCCCCAGCATTTT.

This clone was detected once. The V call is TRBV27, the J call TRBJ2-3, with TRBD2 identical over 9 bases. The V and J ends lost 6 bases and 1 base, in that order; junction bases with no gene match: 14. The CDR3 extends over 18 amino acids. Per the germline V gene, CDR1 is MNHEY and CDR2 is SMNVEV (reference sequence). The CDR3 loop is CASRPLWGVAGGTDTQYF. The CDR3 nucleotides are TGTGCCAGCAGGCCCCTTTGGGGTGTAGCGGGAGGCACAGATACGCAGTATTTT.